This T cell receptor beta chain was sequenced in a study of cytomegalovirus exposure and HLA in healthy donors. A word on this clone: Its antigen remains unknown.

In the PCR, 60 Vbeta and 13 Jbeta primers were used. Measured with immunoSEQ multiplex PCR; TCRdb has only the in-frame clones, and not every one. Of 150,000 to 200,000 clones listed, roughly four fifths are singletons. General study points: Later work found most CMV-associated TCR beta chains apparently HLA-restricted. The study put some 150 TCR beta chains on its list as cytomegalovirus-associated.

Germline CDR1 and CDR2: SGHRS and YFSETQ. The junction had 12 bases not matched to a gene; V was cut back by 3 bases and J by 3 bases. This CDR3 region has 17 residues. The J gene is TRBJ1-3, the V gene TRBV5-1, with TRBD1 identical over 7 bases. The material sequenced was PBMCs. This TCR derives from a woman in her 50s in good health and CMV-seropositive. The CDR3 reads CASSWGIQGKFGNTIYF. CDR3 sequence (DNA): TGCGCCAGCAGCTGGGGAATACAGGGGAAGTTTGGAAACACCATATATTTT.